This T cell receptor beta chain was sequenced in a study of shared clonotypes between healthy human individuals. On the study more broadly: Donors were a couple of women and a few men aged 18 to 49.

Using immunoSEQ multiplex PCR, the repertoire was profiled, and TCRdb retains in-frame clones only, with some absent. The table includes approximately 500,000 clones, around 85% detected once. As for this clone: The antigen remains undetermined.

Trimming cost V 3 bases and J 0 bases, with 11 bases left between them. CDR1 and CDR2 (germline): KGHSH, LQKENI. The CDR3 runs 16 residues. Points from the study as a whole: Only blood samples were collected, and tissue repertoires likely differ.

Every one of the donors was a Caucasian adult that lived in Nashville, Tennessee. Unsorted samples drew genomic DNA from about 100 million PBMCs. J is TRBJ1-4 and V is TRBV18; TRBD1 is a possible D gene (5 bases). The sequence derives from a woman in her thirties or forties in good health. Some clones in this sample may be carry-over from other donors' samples. Sequencing was performed on PBMCs. The CDR3: CASSPFTGPTNEKLFF. CDR3 in DNA: TGTGCCAGCTCACCGTTTACGGGACCAACTAATGAAAAACTGTTTTTT.